The rows below give T cell receptor beta chains drawn from one sample of a study of beta chain features in type 1 diabetes. Some clones are missing from TCRdb's copy, which holds only in-frame ones; the method was immunoSEQ multiplex PCR. The table lists some 22,000 clones, roughly three quarters of them singletons, with 2.2% in the top ten. What was sequenced was Tregs from blood. All receptors derive from a middle-aged woman in good health. Each CDR3 is given with its conserved first and last residue. A D gene is named only where the DNA matches it firmly. Clone size is shown for a subset of rows, as once, few, many or a class of expanded clone.

CATGQGNQPQHF	TGTGCCACGGGACAGGGCAATCAGCCCCAGCATTTT	few	TRBJ1-5	TRBV10-3	TRBD1
CASSSGVKTQYF	TGCGCCAGCAGCTCGGGAGTGAAGACCCAGTACTTC	-	TRBJ2-5	TRBV5-1	-
CASSIRQGGLFQETQYF	TGTGCCAGTAGTATCAGACAGGGGGGTCTCTTCCAAGAGACCCAGTACTTC	-	TRBJ2-5	TRBV19	TRBD1
CASSLGGLGGQLFF	TGTGCCAGCAGTCTGGGGGGTTTAGGCGGACAACTGTTTTTT	medium-sized	TRBJ1-4	TRBV6-6	-
CSVAGGAEQYF	TGCAGCGTGGCAGGGGGCGCCGAGCAGTACTTC	once	TRBJ2-7	TRBV29-1	TRBD1
CASSLNRLAGRSYNEQFF	TGTGCCAGCAGCTTAAACCGGCTAGCGGGGCGATCTTACAATGAGCAGTTCTTC	-	TRBJ2-1	TRBV7-2	TRBD2
CASSLGGAGYEQYF	TGCGCCAGCAGCTTGGGCGGGGCTGGCTACGAGCAGTACTTC	-	TRBJ2-7	TRBV5-1	-
CASSQARSIQYF	TGTGCCAGCAGCCAAGCCCGGAGCATTCAGTACTTC	-	TRBJ2-4	TRBV14	-
CASSDRGRDYTF	TGTGCCAGCAGCGACAGGGGGCGCGACTACACCTTC	-	TRBJ1-2	TRBV7-9	TRBD1
CASSVNRVTEAFF	TGTGCCAGCAGTGTGAACAGGGTTACTGAAGCTTTCTTT	-	TRBJ1-1	TRBV6-1	-
CASSATTGGWSEAFF	TGTGCCAGCAGTGCAACGACAGGGGGCTGGAGTGAAGCTTTCTTT	-	TRBJ1-1	TRBV6-1	TRBD1
CASSPTGDFYGYTF	TGCGCCAGCAGCCCGACAGGGGATTTCTATGGCTACACCTTC	-	TRBJ1-2	TRBV5-1	TRBD1
CASSIALVFGGELFF	TGTGCCAGTAGTATAGCCTTAGTGTTTGGCGGGGAGCTGTTTTTT	-	TRBJ2-2	TRBV19	-
CASGQFPQHF	TGTGCCAGCGGCCAATTTCCCCAGCATTTT	-	TRBJ1-5	TRBV28	-
CASSPLTGLGNTGELFF	TGTGCCAGCTCACCACTAACAGGGCTCGGTAACACCGGGGAGCTGTTTTTT	-	TRBJ2-2	TRBV18	-
CASSYRGTGELFF	TGTGCCAGCAGCTATAGAGGCACCGGGGAGCTGTTTTTT	-	TRBJ2-2	TRBV7-2	-
CASPKTGLVNEQFF	TGTGCCAGCCCCAAGACAGGGTTGGTCAATGAGCAGTTCTTC	-	TRBJ2-1	TRBV2	TRBD1
CASSAVERVVEKLFF	TGTGCCAGCAGCGCGGTAGAGAGGGTAGTTGAAAAACTGTTTTTT	-	TRBJ1-4	TRBV25-1	-
CASGTGLAGFDEQFF	TGCGCCAGCGGCACGGGACTAGCGGGGTTTGATGAGCAGTTCTTC	-	TRBJ2-1	TRBV5-1	TRBD2
CASSYFPDRVGGELFF	TGTGCCAGCAGTTACTTCCCCGACAGGGTTGGCGGGGAGCTGTTTTTT	-	TRBJ2-2	TRBV6-5	TRBD1
CASSEGPSGANVLTF	TGTGCCAGCAGTGAAGGGCCCTCTGGGGCCAACGTCCTGACTTTC	-	TRBJ2-6	TRBV2	-
CASSFQGSQETQYF	TGTGCCAGCAGCTTTCAGGGATCCCAAGAGACCCAGTACTTC	-	TRBJ2-5	TRBV5-4	-
CASFSEGVQYF	TGTGCCAGCTTCAGCGAGGGTGTGCAGTATTTT	-	TRBJ2-3	TRBV6-6	-
CAAGGAVGNNEQFF	TGTGCCGCCGGGGGGGCGGTGGGCAACAATGAGCAGTTCTTC	-	TRBJ2-1	TRBV6-6	TRBD2
CASSEGGALLVRIAEAFF	TGTGCCAGCAGTGAAGGTGGGGCCCTCCTCGTCAGAATCGCTGAAGCTTTCTTT	few	TRBJ1-1	TRBV6-1	-
CASRFTSGGPSYNEQFF	TGTGCCAGTAGGTTCACTAGCGGGGGGCCCTCCTACAATGAGCAGTTCTTC	-	TRBJ2-1	TRBV19	TRBD2
CASRTASSGNTIYF	TGCGCCAGCCGGACAGCTTCCTCTGGAAACACCATATATTTT	-	TRBJ1-3	TRBV5-1	-
CASSGGGLAGAADTQYF	TGTGCCAGCAGTGGTGGAGGACTAGCGGGGGCAGCAGATACGCAGTATTTT	-	TRBJ2-3	TRBV6-1	TRBD2
CASSVTTNTQYF	TGTGCCAGCAGCGTAACAACAAATACGCAGTATTTT	-	TRBJ2-3	TRBV9	-
CASSSRVSGGTTYEQYF	TGTGCCAGCAGCTCCCGGGTTAGCGGGGGGACAACCTACGAGCAGTACTTC	-	TRBJ2-7	TRBV11-2	TRBD2
CASSLARFNEQFF	TGCGCCAGCAGCTTGGCCAGGTTCAATGAGCAGTTCTTC	-	TRBJ2-1	TRBV5-1	-
CASSRRGAGYDNEQFF	TGTGCCAGCAGCCGACGAGGGGCGGGATACGACAATGAGCAGTTCTTC	-	TRBJ2-1	TRBV11-2	-
CASSIPKGATNTEAFF	TGTGCCAGTAGTATACCAAAGGGGGCTACGAACACTGAAGCTTTCTTT	-	TRBJ1-1	TRBV19	TRBD1
CASSPGHGTNEQFF	TGTGCCAGCAGCCCGGGACATGGGACGAATGAGCAGTTCTTC	-	TRBJ2-1	TRBV6-5	-
CAISVGQGWGYTF	TGTGCCATCAGTGTAGGACAGGGTTGGGGCTACACCTTC	once	TRBJ1-2	TRBV10-3	TRBD1
CASSVPGLADTQYF	TGCGCCAGCAGTGTGCCGGGGTTGGCAGATACGCAGTATTTT	-	TRBJ2-3	TRBV10-1	-
CASSYGLAGVDEQFF	TGTGCCAGCAGTTACGGACTAGCGGGGGTTGATGAGCAGTTCTTC	-	TRBJ2-1	TRBV6-5	TRBD2
CASSQESRPWNEQFF	TGCGCCAGCAGCCAAGAGTCGAGGCCGTGGAATGAGCAGTTCTTC	-	TRBJ2-1	TRBV4-1	-
CTSSQGGGSGGPSPQETQYF	TGCACCAGCAGCCAAGGGGGGGGTAGCGGGGGCCCTAGCCCCCAAGAGACCCAGTACTTC	-	TRBJ2-5	TRBV1	-
CASSLDLNTEAFF	TGTGCCAGCAGCTTAGACTTGAACACTGAAGCTTTCTTT	-	TRBJ1-1	TRBV7-2	-
CASSFPGLINTDTQYF	TGTGCCAGCAGCTTCCCGGGACTAATCAACACAGATACGCAGTATTTT	-	TRBJ2-3	TRBV5-6	TRBD2